This T cell receptor beta chain was recorded in a study of blood T cell repertoires in COVID-19. Study as a whole: Sample material is recorded as cDNA or gDNA derived from T cells, B-cell-depleted T cells, or PBMCs.

Sequencing was performed with immunoSEQ multiplex PCR; in TCRdb, only in-frame clones are kept and a portion is missing. The sample comprises 270,000 or so clones, about four fifths of which are singletons, and over 1.3% rests with the top ten. The CDR3 has 14 residues. V lost 4 bases and J lost 4; bases outside the gene matches: 5. Germline assignment: CDR1 SQVTM and CDR2 ANQGSEA. This TCR was sampled from a human donor with COVID-19, enrolled during active disease. The donor label of this sample is uncertain. This chain uses TRBV29-1 with TRBJ2-7; the match to TRBD2 covers 12 bases. Sample: peripheral blood. The CDR3 bases are TGCAGCGTTGCACGACTAGCGGGAGAGTACGAGCAGTACTTC. Translated: CSVARLAGEYEQYF.